The T cell receptor (beta chain) described here comes from a study of ipilimumab plus nivolumab after autologous stem cell transplantation. V lost 2 bases, J lost 1 base, and 5 bases lay in between. The germline gives CDR1 SGHTA, CDR2 FQGTGA. The CDR3 contains 14 residues. Data came from immunoSEQ multiplex PCR; TCRdb stores just in-frame clones and leaves some out. The top ten hold around 9.3% of the sample, which has more than 13,000 clones, about 70% seen once. Ipilimumab, 1 mg/kg, started 14 to 28 days after autologous transplant. Dosing: nivolumab 3 mg/kg IV, weeks 1, 4, 7, 10, then every two weeks to week 26. The sample holds one count of this clone.

The rearrangement links TRBV7-3 to TRBJ2-2, with D hard to call. The input for sequencing was PBMCs, taken in a trial of ipilimumab plus nivolumab as post-transplant consolidation. The TCR was taken from a male donor with primary mediastinal lymphoma. CDR3 sequence reads: CASSLLRNTGELFF. CDR3 DNA: TGTGCCAGCAGCTTATTACGGAACACCGGGGAGCTGTTTTTT.